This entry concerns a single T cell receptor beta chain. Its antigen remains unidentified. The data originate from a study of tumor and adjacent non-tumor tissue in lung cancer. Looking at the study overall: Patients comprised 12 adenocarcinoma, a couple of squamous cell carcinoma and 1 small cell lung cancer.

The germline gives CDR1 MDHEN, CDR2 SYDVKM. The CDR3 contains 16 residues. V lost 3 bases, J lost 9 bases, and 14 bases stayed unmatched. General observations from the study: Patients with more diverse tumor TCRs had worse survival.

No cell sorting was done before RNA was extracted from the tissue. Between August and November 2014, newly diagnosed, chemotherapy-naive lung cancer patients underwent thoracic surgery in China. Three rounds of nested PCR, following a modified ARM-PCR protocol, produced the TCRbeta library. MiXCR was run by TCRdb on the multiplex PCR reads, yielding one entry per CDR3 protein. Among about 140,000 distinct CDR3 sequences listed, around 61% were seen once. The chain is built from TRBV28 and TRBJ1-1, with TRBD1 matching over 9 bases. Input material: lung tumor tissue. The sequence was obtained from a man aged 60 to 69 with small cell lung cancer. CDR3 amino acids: CASSFPGQGRDTKAFF. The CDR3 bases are TGTGCCAGCAGTTTCCCGGGACAGGGACGAGATACTAAAGCTTTCTTT.